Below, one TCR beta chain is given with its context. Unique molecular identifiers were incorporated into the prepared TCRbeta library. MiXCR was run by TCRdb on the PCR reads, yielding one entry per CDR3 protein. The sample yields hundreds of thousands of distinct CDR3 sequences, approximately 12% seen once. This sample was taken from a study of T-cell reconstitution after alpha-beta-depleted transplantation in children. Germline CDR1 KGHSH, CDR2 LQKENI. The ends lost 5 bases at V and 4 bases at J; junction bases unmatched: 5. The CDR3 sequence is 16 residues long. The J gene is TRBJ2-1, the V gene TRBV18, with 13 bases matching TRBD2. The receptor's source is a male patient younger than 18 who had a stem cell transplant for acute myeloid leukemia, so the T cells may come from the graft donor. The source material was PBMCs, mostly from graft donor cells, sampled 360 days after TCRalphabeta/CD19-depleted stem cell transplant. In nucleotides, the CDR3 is TGTGCCAGCTCAATACTAGCGGGAGGGCCGTACAATGAGCAGTTCTTC. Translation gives CASSILAGGPYNEQFF.